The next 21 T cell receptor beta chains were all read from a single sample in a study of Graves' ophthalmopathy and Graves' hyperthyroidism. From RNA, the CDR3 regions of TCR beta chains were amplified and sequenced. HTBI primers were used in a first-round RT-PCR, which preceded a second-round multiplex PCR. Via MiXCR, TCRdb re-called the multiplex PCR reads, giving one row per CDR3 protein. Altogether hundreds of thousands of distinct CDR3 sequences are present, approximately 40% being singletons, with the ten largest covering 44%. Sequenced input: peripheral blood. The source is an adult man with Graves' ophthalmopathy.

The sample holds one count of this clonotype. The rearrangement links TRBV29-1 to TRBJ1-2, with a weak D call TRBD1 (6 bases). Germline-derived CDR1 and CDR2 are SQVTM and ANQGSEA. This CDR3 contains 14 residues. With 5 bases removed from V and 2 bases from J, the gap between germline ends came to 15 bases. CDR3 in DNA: TGCAGCGTTACACCCGCGGGGGCGAACTATGGCTACACCTTC. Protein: CSVTPAGANYGYTF.

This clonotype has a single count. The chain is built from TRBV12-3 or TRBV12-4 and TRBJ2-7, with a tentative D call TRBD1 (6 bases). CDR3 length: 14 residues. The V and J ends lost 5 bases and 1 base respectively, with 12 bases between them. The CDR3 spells CASSEQGKSYEQYF. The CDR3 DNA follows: TGTGCCAGCAGTGAGCAGGGGAAGTCCTACGAGCAGTACTTC.

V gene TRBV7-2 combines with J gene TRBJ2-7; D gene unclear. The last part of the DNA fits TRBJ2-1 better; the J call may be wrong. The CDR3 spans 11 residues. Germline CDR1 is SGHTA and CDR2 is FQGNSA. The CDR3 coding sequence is TGTGCCAGCAGCGATCACAATGAGCAGTTCTTC. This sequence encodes CASSDHNEQFF.

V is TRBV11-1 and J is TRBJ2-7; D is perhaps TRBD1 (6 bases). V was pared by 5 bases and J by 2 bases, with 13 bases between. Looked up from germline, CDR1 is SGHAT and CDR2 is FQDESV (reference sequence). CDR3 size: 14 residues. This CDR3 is CASSLTGLAYEQYF. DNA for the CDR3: TGTGCCAGCAGCCTGACAGGCCTGGCCTACGAGCAGTACTTC.

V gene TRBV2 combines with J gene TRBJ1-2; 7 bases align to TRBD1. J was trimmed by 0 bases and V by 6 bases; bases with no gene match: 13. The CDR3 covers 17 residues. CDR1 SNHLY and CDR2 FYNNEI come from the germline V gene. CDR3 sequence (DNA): TGTGCCAGCAGCTTAGTCCCACGACAGGGAGCTAACTATGGCTACACCTTC. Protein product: CASSLVPRQGANYGYTF.

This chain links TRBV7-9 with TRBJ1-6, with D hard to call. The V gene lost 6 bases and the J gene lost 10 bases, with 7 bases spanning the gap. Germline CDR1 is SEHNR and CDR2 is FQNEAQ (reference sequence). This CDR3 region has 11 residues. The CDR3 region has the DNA TGTGCCAGCAGAGCCAACTCACCCCTCCACTTT. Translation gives CASRANSPLHF. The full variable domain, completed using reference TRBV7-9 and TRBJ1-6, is DTGVSQNPRHKITKRGQNVTFRCDPISEHNRLYWYRQTLGQGPEFLTYFQNEAQLEKSRLLSDRFSAERPKGSFSTLEIQRTEQGDSAMYLCASRANSPLHFGNGTRLTVT.

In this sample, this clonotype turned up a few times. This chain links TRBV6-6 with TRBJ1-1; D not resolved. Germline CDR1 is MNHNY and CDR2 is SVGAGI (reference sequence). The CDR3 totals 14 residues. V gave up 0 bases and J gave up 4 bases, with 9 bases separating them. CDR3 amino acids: CASSYSARGTEAFF. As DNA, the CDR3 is TGTGCCAGCAGTTACTCGGCGCGCGGCACTGAAGCTTTCTTT.

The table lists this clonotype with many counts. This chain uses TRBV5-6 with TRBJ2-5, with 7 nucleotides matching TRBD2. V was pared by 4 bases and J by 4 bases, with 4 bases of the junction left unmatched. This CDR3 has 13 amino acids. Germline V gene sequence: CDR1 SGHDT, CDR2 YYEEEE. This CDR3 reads CASSISGVETQYF. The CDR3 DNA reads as TGTGCCAGCAGCATCAGCGGGGTAGAGACCCAGTACTTC.

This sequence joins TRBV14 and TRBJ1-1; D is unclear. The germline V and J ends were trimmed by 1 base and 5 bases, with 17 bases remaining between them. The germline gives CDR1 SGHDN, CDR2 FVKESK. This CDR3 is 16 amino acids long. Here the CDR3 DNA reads TGTGCCAGCAGCCAAGCAAGCCCCGCTAAGAGGACTGAAGCTTTCTTT. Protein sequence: CASSQASPAKRTEAFF.

DNA for the CDR3: TGTGCCACCAGCAGAAACCTCAGGGGCGCAGATACGCAGTACTTC. Residues: CATSRNLRGADTQYF. J is TRBJ2-5 and V is TRBV15, with D tentatively TRBD1 (6 bases). The CDR3 runs 15 residues. V was cut by 2 bases and J by 11 bases, with 21 bases left in between. Per the germline V gene, CDR1 is LNHNV and CDR2 is YYDKDF (reference sequence).

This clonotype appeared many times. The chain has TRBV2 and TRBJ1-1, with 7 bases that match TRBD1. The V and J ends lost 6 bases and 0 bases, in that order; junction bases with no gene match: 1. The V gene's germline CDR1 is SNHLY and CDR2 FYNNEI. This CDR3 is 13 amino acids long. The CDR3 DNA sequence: TGTGCCAGCAGGACAGGGTTGAACACTGAAGCTTTCTTT. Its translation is CASRTGLNTEAFF.

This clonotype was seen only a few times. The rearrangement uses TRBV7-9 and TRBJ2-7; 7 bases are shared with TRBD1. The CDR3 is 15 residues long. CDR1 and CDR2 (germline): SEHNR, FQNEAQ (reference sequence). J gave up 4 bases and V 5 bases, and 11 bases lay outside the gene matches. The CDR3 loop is CASSPAAGGLYEQYF. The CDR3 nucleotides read TGTGCCAGCAGCCCAGCGGCAGGGGGTTTGTACGAGCAGTACTTC.

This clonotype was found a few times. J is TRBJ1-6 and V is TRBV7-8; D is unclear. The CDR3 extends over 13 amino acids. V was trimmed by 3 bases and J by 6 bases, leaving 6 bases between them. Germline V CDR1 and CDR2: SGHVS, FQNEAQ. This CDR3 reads CASSLSANSPLHF. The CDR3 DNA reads TGTGCCAGCAGCTTGTCGGCTAATTCACCCCTCCACTTT.

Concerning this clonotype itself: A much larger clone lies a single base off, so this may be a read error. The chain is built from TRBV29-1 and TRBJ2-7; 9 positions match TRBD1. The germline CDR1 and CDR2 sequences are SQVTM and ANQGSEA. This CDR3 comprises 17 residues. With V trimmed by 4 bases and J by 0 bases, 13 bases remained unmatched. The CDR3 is CSVGPTGGYTFSYEQYF. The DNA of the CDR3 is TGCAGCGTTGGCCCTACAGGGGGCTACACCTTCTCCTACGAGCAGTACTTC.

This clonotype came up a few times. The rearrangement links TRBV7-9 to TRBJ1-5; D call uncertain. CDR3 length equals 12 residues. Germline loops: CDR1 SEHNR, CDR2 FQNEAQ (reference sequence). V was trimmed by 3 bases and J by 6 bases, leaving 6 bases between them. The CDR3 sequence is CASSFSGQPQHF. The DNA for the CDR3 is TGTGCCAGCAGCTTTTCGGGTCAGCCCCAGCATTTT.

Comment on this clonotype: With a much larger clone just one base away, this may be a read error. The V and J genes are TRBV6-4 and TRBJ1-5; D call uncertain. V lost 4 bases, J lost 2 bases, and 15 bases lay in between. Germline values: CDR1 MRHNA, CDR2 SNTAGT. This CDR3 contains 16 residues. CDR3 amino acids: CASSGAAGYGNQPQHF. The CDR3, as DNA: TGTGCCAGCAGTGGGGCGGCGGGGTACGGCAATCAGCCCCAGCATTTT.

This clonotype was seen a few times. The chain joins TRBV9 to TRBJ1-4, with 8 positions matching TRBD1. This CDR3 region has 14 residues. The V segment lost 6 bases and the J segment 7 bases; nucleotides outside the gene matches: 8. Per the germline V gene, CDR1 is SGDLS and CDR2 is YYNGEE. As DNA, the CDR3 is TGTGCCAGCAATCCGACAGGGGCGGCTGAAAAACTGTTTTTT. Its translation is CASNPTGAAEKLFF.

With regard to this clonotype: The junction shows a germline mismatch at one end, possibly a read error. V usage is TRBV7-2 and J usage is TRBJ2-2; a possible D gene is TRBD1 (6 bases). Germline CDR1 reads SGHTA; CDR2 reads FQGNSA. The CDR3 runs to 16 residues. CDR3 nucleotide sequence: TGCGCCAGCAGCTACAAATCGGGACATAACACCGGGGAGCTGTTTTTT. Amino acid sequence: CASSYKSGHNTGELFF.

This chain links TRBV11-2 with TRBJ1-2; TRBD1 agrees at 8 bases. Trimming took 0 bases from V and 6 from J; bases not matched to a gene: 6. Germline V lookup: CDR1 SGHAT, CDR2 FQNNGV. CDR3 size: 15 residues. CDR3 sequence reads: CASSLDVDRVNGYTF. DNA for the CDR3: TGTGCCAGCAGCTTAGATGTGGACAGGGTCAATGGCTACACCTTC.

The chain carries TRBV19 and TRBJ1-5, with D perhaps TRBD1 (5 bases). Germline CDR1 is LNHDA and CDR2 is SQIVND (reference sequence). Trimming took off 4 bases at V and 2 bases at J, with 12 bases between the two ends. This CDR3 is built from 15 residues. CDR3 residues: CASSRRGRGNQPQHF. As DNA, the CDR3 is TGTGCCAGTAGTAGGAGGGGACGCGGCAATCAGCCCCAGCATTTT.

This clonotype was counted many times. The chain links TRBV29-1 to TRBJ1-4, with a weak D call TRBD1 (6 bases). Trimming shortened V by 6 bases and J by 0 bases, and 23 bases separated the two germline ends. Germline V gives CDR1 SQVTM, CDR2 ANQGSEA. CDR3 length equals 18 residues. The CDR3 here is CSVVGGGQGPTTNEKLFF. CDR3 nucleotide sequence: TGCAGCGTGGTTGGTGGGGGGCAGGGACCTACAACTAATGAAAAACTGTTTTTT.